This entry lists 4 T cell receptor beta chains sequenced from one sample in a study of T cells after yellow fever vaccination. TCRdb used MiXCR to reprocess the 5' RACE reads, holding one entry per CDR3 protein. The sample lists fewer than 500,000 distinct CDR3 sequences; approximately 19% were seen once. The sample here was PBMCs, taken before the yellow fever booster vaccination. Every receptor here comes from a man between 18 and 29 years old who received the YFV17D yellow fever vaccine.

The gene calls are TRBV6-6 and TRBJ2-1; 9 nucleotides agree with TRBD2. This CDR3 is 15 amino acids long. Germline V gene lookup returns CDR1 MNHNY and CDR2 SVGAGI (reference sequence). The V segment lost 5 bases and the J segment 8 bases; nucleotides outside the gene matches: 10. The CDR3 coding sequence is TGTGCCAGCAGTGAGATATTAAAGCGGGGGGATGAGCAGTTCTTC. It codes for CASSEILKRGDEQFF.

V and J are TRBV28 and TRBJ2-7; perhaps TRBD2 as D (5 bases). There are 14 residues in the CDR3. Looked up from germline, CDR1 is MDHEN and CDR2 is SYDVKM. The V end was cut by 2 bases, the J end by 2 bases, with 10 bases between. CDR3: CASSLGSYPYEQYF. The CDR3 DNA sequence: TGTGCCAGCAGTTTAGGGAGTTATCCCTACGAGCAGTACTTC.

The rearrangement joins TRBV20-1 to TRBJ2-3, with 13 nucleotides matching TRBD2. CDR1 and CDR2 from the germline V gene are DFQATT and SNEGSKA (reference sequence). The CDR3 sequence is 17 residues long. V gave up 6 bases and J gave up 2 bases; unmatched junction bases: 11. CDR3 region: CSATRGGLAGATDTQYF. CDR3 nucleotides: TGCAGTGCAACGCGGGGAGGACTAGCGGGGGCCACAGATACGCAGTATTTT.

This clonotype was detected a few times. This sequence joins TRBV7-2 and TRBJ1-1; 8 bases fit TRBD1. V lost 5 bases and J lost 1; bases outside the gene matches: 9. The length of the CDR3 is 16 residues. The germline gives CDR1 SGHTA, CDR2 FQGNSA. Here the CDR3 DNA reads TGTGCCAGCAGCAATCGCAGGGGGCTGACGAACACTGAAGCTTTCTTT. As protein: CASSNRRGLTNTEAFF.